This T cell receptor beta chain was profiled in a study of blood T cells in healthy people across ages. General study points: The fall in TCR beta diversity per million T cells was roughly linear with age.

The sample providers were healthy Caucasian people from Russia, aged roughly 6 to 90. CDR3 length equals 15 residues. Trimming took off 4 bases at V and 0 bases at J, with 12 bases between the two ends. Comment on this clonotype: Its antigen is unidentified.

Then a second PCR, running roughly 7 to 12 cycles, was carried out with a sample-barcoded 5' primer and a J-beta primer mix. TCRdb re-derived calls from the 5' RACE reads in MiXCR, one entry per CDR3 protein. The sample has around 1,500,000 distinct CDR3 sequences; 28% are singletons. This chain connects TRBV12-3 or TRBV12-4 to TRBJ1-1; a possible D gene is TRBD1 (6 bases). The receptor was derived from a woman in her twenties or thirties in good health. Sequenced input: blood. The CDR3 coding sequence is TGTGCCAGCAGTTCGCGACAGGTGATGAACACTGAAGCTTTCTTT. It encodes CASSSRQVMNTEAFF.